The rows below give T cell receptor beta chains drawn from one sample of a study of T cells in Graves' hyperthyroidism and ophthalmopathy. TCRdb reanalysed the multiplex PCR reads using MiXCR and keeps one entry per CDR3 protein. The table has more than 500,000 distinct CDR3 sequences, approximately 14% seen once. The sample comprised blood. All receptors come from a woman in her thirties or forties with Graves' ophthalmopathy. CDR3s include the opening cysteine and the closing phenylalanine or tryptophan. A D gene is named only where the DNA matches it firmly. Size values are once, few and many counts, or a class for expanded clones, and some rows have none.

d_call,j_call,clone_size,v_call,cdr3_nt,cdr3_aa
.,TRBJ1-3,.,TRBV4-1,TGCGCCAGCAGCCAAGATGCGGGGGGGGGAATGACCATATATTTT,CASSQDAGGGMTIYF
.,TRBJ2-2,few,TRBV6-1,TGTGCCACCAACGGGGGAAGAGGAACCGGGGAGCTGTTTTTT,CATNGGRGTGELFF
.,TRBJ2-5,.,TRBV5-4,TGTGCCAGCAGCTTTCCTCCGGGGGAGACCCAGTACTTC,CASSFPPGETQYF
TRBD2,TRBJ2-4,.,TRBV19,TGTGCCAGTAGTAAGGGACTAGCGGAGACTTTCAAAAACATTCAGTACTTC,CASSKGLAETFKNIQYF
.,TRBJ1-5,many,TRBV25-1,TGTGCCAGCAGTGACATGGCTTTTGATCAGCCCCAGCATTTT,CASSDMAFDQPQHF
TRBD1,TRBJ1-1,many,TRBV10-2,TGCGCCAGCGCCGACAGGGGACACACTGAAGCTTTCTTT,CASADRGHTEAFF
TRBD1,TRBJ2-4,many,TRBV7-3,TGTGCCAGCAGCCTTACGGGGACAGGGGCGGCAAACATTCAGTACTTC,CASSLTGTGAANIQYF
.,TRBJ1-5,many,TRBV20-1,TGCAGTGCCCTGGGAGCTTATAGCAATCAGCCCCAGCATTTT,CSALGAYSNQPQHF
.,TRBJ2-5,many,TRBV10-2,TGCGCCAGCAGTGAGTCGGTGGGGGAACTACAAGAGACCCAGTACTTC,CASSESVGELQETQYF
.,TRBJ2-7,once,TRBV5-5,TGTGCCAGCGGCCCTGCAAGGGGGGGATATAACTACGAGCAGTACTTC,CASGPARGGYNYEQYF
.,TRBJ1-2,few,TRBV12-3/TRBV12-4,TGTGCCAGCAGTTTTGGTGTAGACTCAGGCTACACCTTC,CASSFGVDSGYTF
.,TRBJ1-2,many,TRBV4-2,TGTGCCAGCAGCCAAGGTAGGGATGATGGCTACACCTTC,CASSQGRDDGYTF
.,TRBJ2-7,many,TRBV6-5,TGTGCCAGCAGCCCTGGGCCCCATTACGAGCAGTACTTC,CASSPGPHYEQYF
TRBD1,TRBJ1-2,many,TRBV2,TGTGCCAGGACAGGGGACTATGGCTACACCTTC,CARTGDYGYTF
.,TRBJ2-5,many,TRBV6-5,TGTGCCAGCAGTTACTCTCAAAGGGGCCTGGGGGAGACCCAGTATTTC,CASSYSQRGLGETQYF
.,TRBJ1-1,few,TRBV28,TGTGCCAGCAGCCCGACTTATCTCACTGAAGCTTTCTTT,CASSPTYLTEAFF
.,TRBJ1-1,few,TRBV30,TGTGCCTGGGCCCGAGGGAGCACTGAAGCTTTCTTT,CAWARGSTEAFF
.,TRBJ2-2,few,TRBV30,TGTGCCTGGAGTAGGAGGGGAAAGAGCACCGGGGAGCTGTTTTTT,CAWSRRGKSTGELFF
.,TRBJ1-2,many,TRBV6-5,TGTGCCAGCAGTTATACGGAACTGTATGGCTACACCTTC,CASSYTELYGYTF
.,TRBJ2-2,.,TRBV2,TGTGCCAGCAGTACGGATGTCGGGGAGCTGTTTTTT,CASSTDVGELFF
TRBD1,TRBJ1-5,many,TRBV12-3/TRBV12-4,TGTGCCAGCAGTTTCCCAAGGGACAGGGACAGCAATCAGCCCCAGCATTTT,CASSFPRDRDSNQPQHF
.,TRBJ2-3,many,TRBV2,TGTGCCAGCCTCCGGGGAACCACAGATACGCAGTATTTT,CASLRGTTDTQYF
TRBD1,TRBJ2-7,many,TRBV5-1,TGCGCCAGCAGCACCCGGACAGGGGCCTACGAGCAGTACTTC,CASSTRTGAYEQYF
TRBD2,TRBJ2-7,.,TRBV7-3,TGTGCCAGCAGCCCCAGGACTAGCCTGCTTGGGGAGCAGTACTTC,CASSPRTSLLGEQYF
.,TRBJ2-7,.,TRBV5-1,TGCGCCAGCAGCTTGACAGCTGCTAGCGAGCAGTACTTC,CASSLTAASEQYF
TRBD1,TRBJ2-5,many,TRBV28,TGTGCCAGCAGTTTAAGGGACAGGGGTCCGTCTTGGGAGACCCAGTACTTC,CASSLRDRGPSWETQYF
.,TRBJ2-7,many,TRBV12-3/TRBV12-4,TGTGCCAGCAGTTTTGTGGGGACAGCGGGGGAGCAGTACTTC,CASSFVGTAGEQYF
.,TRBJ2-7,.,TRBV3-1,TGTGCCAGCAGCCCTATGAGGAGGGCTGATGAGCAGTACTTC,CASSPMRRADEQYF
.,TRBJ2-2,.,TRBV19,TGTGCCAGTAGTACGCAGACAGGGAACACCGGGGAGCTGTTTTTT,CASSTQTGNTGELFF
.,TRBJ2-5,.,TRBV11-1,TGTGCCAGCAGCCCTTATTATGGACAGTCCCTAAGTTCTGAGACCCAGTACTTC,CASSPYYGQSLSSETQYF
.,TRBJ1-1,many,TRBV9,TGTGCCAGCAGCCCTCTGACAGGGAACACTGAAGCTTTCTTT,CASSPLTGNTEAFF
TRBD2,TRBJ2-5,many,TRBV7-3,TGTGCCAGCAGCCCGACGGGGGGGGAGGAGACCCAGTACTTC,CASSPTGGEETQYF
TRBD2,TRBJ2-5,many,TRBV28,TGTGCCAGCAGCAAGACTAGCGGAGGGACCCAGTACTTC,CASSKTSGGTQYF
.,TRBJ1-1,few,TRBV25-1,TGTGCCAGCAGACCCCCGGCAGGCGGGGCGGCTTTCTTT,CASRPPAGGAAFF
.,TRBJ1-1,many,TRBV28,TGTGCCAGCAGTCCCCAGGGTACGGGGACTGAAGCTTTCTTT,CASSPQGTGTEAFF
TRBD1,TRBJ1-1,many,TRBV6-5,TGTGCCAGCAGTTACACAGGGGAGACTGAAGCTTTCTTT,CASSYTGETEAFF
.,TRBJ2-7,many,TRBV29-1,TGCAGCGTTGAGGGGGAAGGGTCCGCCGAGCAGTACTTC,CSVEGEGSAEQYF
.,TRBJ1-1,many,TRBV27,TGTGCCAGCACAGTGGCTGGACCTAACACTGAAGCTTTCTTT,CASTVAGPNTEAFF
.,TRBJ1-1,.,TRBV6-2/TRBV6-3,TGTGCCAGCAGTCGGGGGTCGAGGGATGGAGCTTTCTTT,CASSRGSRDGAFF
.,TRBJ1-3,.,TRBV4-1,TGCGCCAGCAGCCTAGAAAGTGGAGGTTCCATAAAAAACACCATATATTTT,CASSLESGGSIKNTIYF
TRBD1,TRBJ1-2,.,TRBV2,TGTGCCAGCAGGAGCCGGGACAGGGTTGCTGGCTACACCTTC,CASRSRDRVAGYTF
.,TRBJ1-1,.,TRBV7-2,TGTGCCAGCAGCTTAGTTGGGGGAGCTTTCTTT,CASSLVGGAFF
TRBD1,TRBJ1-4,few,TRBV20-1,TGCAGTGCCAACGACAGGGGAGTGGGTGAAAAACTGTTTTTT,CSANDRGVGEKLFF
.,TRBJ2-4,many,TRBV28,TGTGCCAGCAGTTTATTCGGTATAGCCAAAAACATTCAGTACTTC,CASSLFGIAKNIQYF
.,TRBJ2-7,many,TRBV24-1,TGTGCCACCAGTGAAGGATCCTACGAGCAGTACTTC,CATSEGSYEQYF
.,TRBJ2-7,many,TRBV7-9,TGTGCCAGCAGTACGGGTGGGGCTGGCGAGCAGTACTTC,CASSTGGAGEQYF
TRBD2,TRBJ2-7,many,TRBV12-5,TGTGCTAGTGGCATTAGCGGGAGGCCCTTTCCGGAGCAGTACTTC,CASGISGRPFPEQYF
TRBD1,TRBJ1-1,.,TRBV6-5,TGTGCCAGCAGTTACTCGGGACAGGGGGCGACTGAAGCTTTCTTT,CASSYSGQGATEAFF
TRBD1,TRBJ1-5,.,TRBV28,TGTGCCAGCAGTCCCAACCAGGGGGCATTTAATCAGCCCCAGCATTTT,CASSPNQGAFNQPQHF
TRBD2,TRBJ2-2,few,TRBV9,TGTGCCAGCAGCGTAGAACGGGAGGGCCCGGACACCGGGGAGCTGTTTTTT,CASSVEREGPDTGELFF
.,TRBJ1-5,many,TRBV14,TGTGCCAGCAGCCAGTTTGGACAGCCCCAGCATTTT,CASSQFGQPQHF
.,TRBJ1-2,.,TRBV25-1,TGTGCCAGCAACTGGGAGGGCTATGGCTACACCTTC,CASNWEGYGYTF
.,TRBJ1-5,many,TRBV12-3/TRBV12-4,TGTGCCAGCAGTTCCAGACAGGCGATTCCGCATTTT,CASSSRQAIPHF
.,TRBJ2-5,many,TRBV18,TGTGCCAGCTCACCAGGGGACGGAGGGACCCAGTACTTC,CASSPGDGGTQYF
TRBD1,TRBJ2-7,many,TRBV28,TGTGCCAGCAACCCAAACAGGGGGCACACCTACGAGCAGTACTTC,CASNPNRGHTYEQYF
TRBD1,TRBJ1-1,.,TRBV10-2,TGCGCCAGCAGTGAGACAGGGGACACTGAAGCTTTCTTT,CASSETGDTEAFF